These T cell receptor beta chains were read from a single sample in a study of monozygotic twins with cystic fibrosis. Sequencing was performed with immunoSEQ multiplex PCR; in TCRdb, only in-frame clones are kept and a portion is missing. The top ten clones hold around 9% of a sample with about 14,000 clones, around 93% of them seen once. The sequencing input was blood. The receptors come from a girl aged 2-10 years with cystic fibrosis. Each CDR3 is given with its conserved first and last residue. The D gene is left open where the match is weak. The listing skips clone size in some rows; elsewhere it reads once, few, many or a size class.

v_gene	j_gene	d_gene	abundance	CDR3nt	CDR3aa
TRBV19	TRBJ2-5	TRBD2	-	TGTGCCAGTAGTATCCACATGGGACTTGGGAGGGGGACCCAGTACTTC	CASSIHMGLGRGTQYF
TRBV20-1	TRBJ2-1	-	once	TGCAGTGCTACAGGGTACAATGAGCAGTTCTTC	CSATGYNEQFF
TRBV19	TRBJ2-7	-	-	TGTGCCAGTAGTATTGGGCCCACCGACTACGAGCAGTACTTC	CASSIGPTDYEQYF
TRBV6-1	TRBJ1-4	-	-	TGTGCCAGCAGTGCGAGGCAGGTTAACGAAAAACTGTTTTTT	CASSARQVNEKLFF
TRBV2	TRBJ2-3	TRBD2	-	TGTGCCAGCACGCAGCGGGGGATCACAGATACGCAGTATTTT	CASTQRGITDTQYF
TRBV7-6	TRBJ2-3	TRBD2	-	TGTGCCAGCAGCTCAATAGCGGGAGTAGTGGATACGCAGTATTTT	CASSSIAGVVDTQYF
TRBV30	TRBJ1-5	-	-	TGTGCCTGGAGTGTACGGGGGCTCAATAGCAATCAGCCCCAGCATTTT	CAWSVRGLNSNQPQHF
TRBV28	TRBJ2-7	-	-	TGTGCCAGCAGTCTGGGGGGCGTCAGGGGGTACGAGCAGTACTTC	CASSLGGVRGYEQYF
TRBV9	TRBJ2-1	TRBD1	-	TGTGCCAGCAGCGGTACCCAGGGGGCTCGACGGCTACTTAACAATGAGCAGTTCTTC	CASSGTQGARRLLNNEQFF
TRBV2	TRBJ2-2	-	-	TGTGCCAGCAGTGAATTCCCCCTGGGTCGGGGCTGGGACACCGGGGAGCTGTTTTTT	CASSEFPLGRGWDTGELFF
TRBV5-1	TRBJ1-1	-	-	TGCGCCAGCAAGGAGTTGAACACTGAAGCTTTCTTT	CASKELNTEAFF
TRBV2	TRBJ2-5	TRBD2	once	TGTGCCAGCGGGCGGGAGGTCAGGGAGACCCAGTACTTC	CASGREVRETQYF
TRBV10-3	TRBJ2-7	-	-	TGTGCCATCAGTGAGTCGACCCGCGAGCAGTACTTC	CAISESTREQYF
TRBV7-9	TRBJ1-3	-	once	TGTGCCAGCAGCCCTACGGGGAACACCATATATTTT	CASSPTGNTIYF
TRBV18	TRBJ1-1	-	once	TGTGCCAGCTCACCAAAAGGACAACGGATGAACACTGAAGCTTTCTTT	CASSPKGQRMNTEAFF
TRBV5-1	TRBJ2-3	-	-	TGCGCCAGCAGCTTGGGGCCGGGGGAGACAGATACGCAGTATTTT	CASSLGPGETDTQYF
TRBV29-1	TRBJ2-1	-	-	TGCAGCGTCCTTGGGACTTTCAGCTCCTACAATGAGCAGTTCTTC	CSVLGTFSSYNEQFF
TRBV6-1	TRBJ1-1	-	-	TGTGCCAGCAGTGAATGGGTCATGAACACTGAAGCTTTCTTT	CASSEWVMNTEAFF
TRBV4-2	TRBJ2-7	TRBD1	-	TGTGCCAGCCGATTTGGACAGGGGGCCTACGAGCAGTACTTC	CASRFGQGAYEQYF
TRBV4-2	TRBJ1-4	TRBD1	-	TGTGCCAGCAGCCAAGATGACAGGGCTGCAACTAATGAAAAACTGTTTTTT	CASSQDDRAATNEKLFF
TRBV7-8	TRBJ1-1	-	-	TGTGCCAGCAGCTTAGCGCAGGAGATCACTGAAGCTTTCTTT	CASSLAQEITEAFF
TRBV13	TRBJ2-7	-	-	TGTGCCAGCAGCTTTGGGATCTTCAACGAGCAGTACTTC	CASSFGIFNEQYF
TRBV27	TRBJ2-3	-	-	TGTGCCAGCAGTTTAAGGTCCGCTAACACCGAAAAAAGTTCCCCAGTGGCGCAGTATTTT	CASSLRSANTEKSSPVAQYF
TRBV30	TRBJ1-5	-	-	TGTGCCTGGAGTGGGGGGAGCAATCAGCCCCAGCATTTT	CAWSGGSNQPQHF
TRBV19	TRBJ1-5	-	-	TGTGCCAGTAGTATAAACAGTCCATACCAGCCCCAGCATTTT	CASSINSPYQPQHF
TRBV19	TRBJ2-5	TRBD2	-	TGTGCCAGTAGTAACGGACTAGCGGGAGAAGAGACCCAGTACTTC	CASSNGLAGEETQYF
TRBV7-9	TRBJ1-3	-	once	TGTGCCAGCAGCTTAGGCACCGTCGGAAACACCATATATTTT	CASSLGTVGNTIYF
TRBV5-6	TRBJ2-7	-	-	TGTGCCAGCAGCTTGGTTGACAATTCCTACGAGCAGTACTTC	CASSLVDNSYEQYF
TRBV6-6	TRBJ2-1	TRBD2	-	TGTGCCAGCAGTTATGGAGCGGGAGACGTGGATGAGCAGTTCTTC	CASSYGAGDVDEQFF
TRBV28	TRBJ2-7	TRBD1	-	TGTGCCAGCAGGAGCATCGGGACAGGGGATCCCTACGAGCAGTACTTC	CASRSIGTGDPYEQYF
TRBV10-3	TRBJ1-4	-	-	TGTGCCATCAGGCCTGGACGTTCAACTAATGAAAAACTGTTTTTT	CAIRPGRSTNEKLFF
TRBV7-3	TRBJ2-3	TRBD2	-	TGTGCCAGCAGCTCGAGCGGGAGGGGGACAGATACGCAGTATTTT	CASSSSGRGTDTQYF
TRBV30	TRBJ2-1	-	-	TGTGCCTGGAAAAATAGGGATGAGCAGTTCTTC	CAWKNRDEQFF
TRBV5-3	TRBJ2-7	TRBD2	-	TGTGCCAGCAGCTTGCCGCGGGAGGGTAACGAGCAGTACTTC	CASSLPREGNEQYF